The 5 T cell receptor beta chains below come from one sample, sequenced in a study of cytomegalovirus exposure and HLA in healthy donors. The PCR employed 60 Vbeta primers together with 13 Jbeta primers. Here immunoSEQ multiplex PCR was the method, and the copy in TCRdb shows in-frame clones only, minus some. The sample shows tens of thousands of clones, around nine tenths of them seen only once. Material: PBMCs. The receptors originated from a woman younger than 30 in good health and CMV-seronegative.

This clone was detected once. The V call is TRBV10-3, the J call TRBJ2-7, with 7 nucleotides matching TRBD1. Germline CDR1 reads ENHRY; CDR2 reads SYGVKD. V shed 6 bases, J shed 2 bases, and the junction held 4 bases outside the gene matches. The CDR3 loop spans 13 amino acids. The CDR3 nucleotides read TGTGCCATCAGAGTGGACAGGCCCTACGAGCAGTACTTC. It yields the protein CAIRVDRPYEQYF.

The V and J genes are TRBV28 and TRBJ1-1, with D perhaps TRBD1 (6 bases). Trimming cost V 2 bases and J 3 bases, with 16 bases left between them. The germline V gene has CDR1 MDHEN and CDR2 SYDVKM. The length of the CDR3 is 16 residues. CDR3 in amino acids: CASSLISGGAYTEAFF. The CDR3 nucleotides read TGTGCCAGCAGTTTAATATCGGGGGGCGCGTACACTGAAGCTTTCTTT.

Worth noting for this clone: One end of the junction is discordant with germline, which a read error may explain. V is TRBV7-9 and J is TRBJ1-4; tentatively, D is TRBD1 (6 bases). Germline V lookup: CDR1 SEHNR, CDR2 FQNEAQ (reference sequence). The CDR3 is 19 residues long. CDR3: CSSSFPGQKIDTTNEKLFF. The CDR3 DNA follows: TGTTCCAGCAGCTTCCCAGGACAGAAAATCGATACAACTAATGAAAAACTGTTTTTT. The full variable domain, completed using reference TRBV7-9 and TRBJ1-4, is DTGVSQNPRHKITKRGQNVTFRCDPISEHNRLYWYRQTLGQGPEFLTYFQNEAQLEKSRLLSDRFSAERPKGSFSTLEIQRTEQGDSAMYLCSSSFPGQKIDTTNEKLFFGSGTQLSVL.

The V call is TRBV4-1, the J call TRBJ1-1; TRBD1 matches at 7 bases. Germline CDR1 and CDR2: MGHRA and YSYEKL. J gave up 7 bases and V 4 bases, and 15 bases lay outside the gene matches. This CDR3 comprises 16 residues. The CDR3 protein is CASSRGLRGGNGEAFF. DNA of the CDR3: TGCGCCAGCAGCCGTGGGTTGAGAGGGGGCAACGGTGAAGCTTTCTTT.

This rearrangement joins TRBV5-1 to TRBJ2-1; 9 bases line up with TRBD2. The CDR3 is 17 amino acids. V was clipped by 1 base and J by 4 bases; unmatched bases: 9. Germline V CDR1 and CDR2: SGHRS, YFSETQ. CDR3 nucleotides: TGCGCCAGCAGCTTGAATTATAGGACTAGCGTTTACAATGAGCAGTTCTTC. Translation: CASSLNYRTSVYNEQFF.